This TCR beta chain stems from a study of Graves' ophthalmopathy and Graves' hyperthyroidism. Of note for this clonotype: A read error may account for a junction end that differs from germline.

Beta-chain TCR CDR3 regions were amplified from RNA transcripts. HTBI primers were used in a first-round RT-PCR, which preceded a second-round multiplex PCR. One entry per CDR3 protein results from TCRdb running MiXCR on the multiplex PCR reads. The sample has about 39,000 distinct CDR3 sequences, roughly 50% seen once; the top ten hold approximately 24%. This TCR came from an adult woman with stable Graves' hyperthyroidism. Sequencing was performed on peripheral blood.

The CDR3 region has the DNA TGTGCCAGCAGCTTAACGGACGGGCCGAACACCGGGGAGCTGTACTTC. It is translated as CASSLTDGPNTGELYF. This chain connects TRBV7-3 to TRBJ2-7; a possible D gene is TRBD2 (5 bases). Germline CDR1 is SGHTA and CDR2 is FQGTGA. This CDR3 has 16 amino acids.